Below, one T cell receptor (beta chain) is given with its context. Since no conserved phenylalanine or tryptophan closes the CDR3, a read error is the likely cause. The CDR3 covers 14 residues. V dropped 8 bases and J dropped 0 bases, with 14 bases sitting between them. Germline V gene data show CDR1 as MGHDK and CDR2 as SYGVNS. These data come from a study of prognosis after radiotherapy for stage I lung cancer. CDR3 of TCR beta was amplified from genomic DNA via a two-round multiplex PCR. The first PCR round targeted every TRBV and TRBJ gene with specific primers. TCRdb processed the multiplex PCR reads anew with MiXCR; each CDR3 protein has one entry. This repertoire shows about 14,000 distinct CDR3 sequences, roughly 31% found once; its top ten account for approximately 30%.

The chain recombines TRBV25-1 with TRBJ2-7; D call uncertain. The clonotype comes from a donor aged 50 or older with non-small cell lung cancer. The sample in question was PBMCs, obtained before or after stereotactic body radiation therapy (not recorded which). The CDR3 sequence: CASSVGRSSYEQYC. As DNA, the CDR3 is TGTGCCAGCTCGGTTGGGCGGAGCTCCTACGAGCAGTACTGC.